The 2 T cell receptor beta chains below come from one sample, sequenced in a study of T cells expressing NK-cell markers. TCRdb re-called the 5' RACE reads and catalogs CDR3 proteins one per entry, DNA excluded. The listing records around 380,000 distinct CDR3 sequences. Sample: blood T cells: a sorted CD56 or NKG2C T cell subset, CD4+ or CD8+ T cells, or bulk PBMC T cells (not recorded which). These receptors were taken from a woman aged 45-65 years in good health.

The rearrangement links TRBV29-1 to TRBJ2-1. There are 11 residues in the CDR3. CDR1 is SQVTM, CDR2 ANQGSEA, per germline. The CDR3 protein is CSVVGVHEQFF.

The chain joins TRBV3-1 to TRBJ1-1; TCRdb lists TRBD1, though no DNA is available to test this call. The germline V gene has CDR1 LGHDT and CDR2 YNNKEL (reference sequence). The CDR3 loop spans 16 amino acids. This chain's CDR3 is CASSQVWGVGNTEAFF.